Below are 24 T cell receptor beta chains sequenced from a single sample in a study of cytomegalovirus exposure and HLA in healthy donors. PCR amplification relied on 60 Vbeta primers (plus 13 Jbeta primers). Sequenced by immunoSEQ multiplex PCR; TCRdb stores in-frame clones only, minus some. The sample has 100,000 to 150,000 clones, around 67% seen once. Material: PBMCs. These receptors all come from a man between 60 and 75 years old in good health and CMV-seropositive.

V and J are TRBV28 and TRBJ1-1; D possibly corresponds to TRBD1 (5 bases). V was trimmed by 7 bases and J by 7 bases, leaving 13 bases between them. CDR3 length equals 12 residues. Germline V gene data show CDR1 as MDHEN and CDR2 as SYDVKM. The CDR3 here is CASTVTGNEAFF. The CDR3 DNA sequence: TGTGCCAGCACCGTTACAGGAAATGAAGCTTTCTTT.

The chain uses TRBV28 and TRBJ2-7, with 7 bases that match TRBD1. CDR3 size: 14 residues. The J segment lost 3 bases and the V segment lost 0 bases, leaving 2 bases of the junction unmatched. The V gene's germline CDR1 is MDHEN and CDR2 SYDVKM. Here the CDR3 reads CASSLWDRFYEQYF. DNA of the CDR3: TGTGCCAGCAGTTTATGGGACAGGTTCTACGAGCAGTACTTC.

CDR3: CASSIEQGPDTQYF. The CDR3 region has the DNA TGTGCCAGCTCAATTGAGCAGGGCCCAGATACGCAGTATTTT. This sequence joins TRBV18 and TRBJ2-3, with TRBD1 as a possible D gene (5 bases). This CDR3 is built from 14 residues. Deletions cut 5 bases from V and 4 bases from J, with 13 bases between. Germline CDR1 reads KGHSH; CDR2 reads LQKENI.

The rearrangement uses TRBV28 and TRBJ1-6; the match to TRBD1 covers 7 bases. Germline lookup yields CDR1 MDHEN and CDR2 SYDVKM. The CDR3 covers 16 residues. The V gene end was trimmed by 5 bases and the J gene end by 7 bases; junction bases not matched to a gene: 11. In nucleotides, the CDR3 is TGTGCCAGCAGTATACAGGGGAAAGGACTAAATTCACCCCTCCACTTT. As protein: CASSIQGKGLNSPLHF.

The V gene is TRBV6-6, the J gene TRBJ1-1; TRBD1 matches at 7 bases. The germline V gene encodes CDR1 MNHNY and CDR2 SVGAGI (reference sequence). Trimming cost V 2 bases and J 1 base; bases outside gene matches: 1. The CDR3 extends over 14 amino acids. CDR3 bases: TGTGCCAGCAGTTACGGGGACAGGAACACTGAAGCTTTCTTT. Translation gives CASSYGDRNTEAFF.

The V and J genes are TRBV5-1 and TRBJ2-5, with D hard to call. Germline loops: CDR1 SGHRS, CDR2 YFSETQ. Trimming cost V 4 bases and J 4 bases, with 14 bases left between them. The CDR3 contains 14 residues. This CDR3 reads CASSPLGGRETQYF. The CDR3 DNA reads TGCGCCAGCAGCCCGCTCGGCGGAAGAGAGACCCAGTACTTC.

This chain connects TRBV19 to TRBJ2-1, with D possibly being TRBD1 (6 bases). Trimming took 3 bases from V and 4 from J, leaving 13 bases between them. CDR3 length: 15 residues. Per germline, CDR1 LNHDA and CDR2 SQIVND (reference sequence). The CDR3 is CASSIEQGGYNEQFF. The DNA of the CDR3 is TGTGCCAGTAGTATCGAACAGGGCGGATACAATGAGCAGTTCTTC.

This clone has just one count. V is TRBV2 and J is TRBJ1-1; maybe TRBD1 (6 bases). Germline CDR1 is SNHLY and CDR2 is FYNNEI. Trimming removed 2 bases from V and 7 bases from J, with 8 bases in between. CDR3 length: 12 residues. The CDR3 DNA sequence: TGTGCCAGCAGTGAACTGACAGGTGAAGCTTTCTTT. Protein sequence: CASSELTGEAFF.

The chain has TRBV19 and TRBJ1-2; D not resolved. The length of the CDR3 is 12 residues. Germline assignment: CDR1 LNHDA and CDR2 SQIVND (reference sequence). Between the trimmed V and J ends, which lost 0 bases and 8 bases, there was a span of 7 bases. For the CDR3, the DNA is TGTGCCAGTAGTATAGATCTATCCGGCTACACCTTC. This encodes CASSIDLSGYTF.

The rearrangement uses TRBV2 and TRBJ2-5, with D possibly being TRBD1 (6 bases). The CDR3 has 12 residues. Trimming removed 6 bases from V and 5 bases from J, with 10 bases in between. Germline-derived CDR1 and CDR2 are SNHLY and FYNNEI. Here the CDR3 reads CASRTGYETQYF. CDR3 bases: TGTGCCAGCAGGACAGGATACGAGACCCAGTACTTC.

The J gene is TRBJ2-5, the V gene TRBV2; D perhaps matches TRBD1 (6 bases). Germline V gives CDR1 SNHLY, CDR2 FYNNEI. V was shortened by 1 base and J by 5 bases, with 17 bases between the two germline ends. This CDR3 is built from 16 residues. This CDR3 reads CASSEGAVPRGETQYF. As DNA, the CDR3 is TGTGCCAGCAGTGAAGGGGCAGTGCCTAGGGGGGAGACCCAGTACTTC.

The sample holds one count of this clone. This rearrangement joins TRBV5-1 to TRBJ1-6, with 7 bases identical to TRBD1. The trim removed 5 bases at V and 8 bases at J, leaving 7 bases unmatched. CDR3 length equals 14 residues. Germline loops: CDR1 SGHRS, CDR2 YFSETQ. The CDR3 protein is CASSSGTADSPLHF. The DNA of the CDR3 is TGCGCCAGCAGTTCCGGGACAGCCGATTCACCCCTCCACTTT.

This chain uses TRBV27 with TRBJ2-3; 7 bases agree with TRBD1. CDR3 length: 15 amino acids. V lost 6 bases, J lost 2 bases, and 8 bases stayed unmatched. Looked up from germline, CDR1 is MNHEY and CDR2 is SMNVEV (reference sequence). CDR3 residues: CASRPGDRPTDTQYF. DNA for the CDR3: TGTGCCAGCAGACCTGGGGACAGACCCACAGATACGCAGTATTTT.

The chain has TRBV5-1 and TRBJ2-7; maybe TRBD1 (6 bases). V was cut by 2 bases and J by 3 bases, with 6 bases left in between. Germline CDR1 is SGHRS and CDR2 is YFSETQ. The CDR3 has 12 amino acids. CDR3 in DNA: TGCGCCAGCAGCTTACAGGGCTACGAGCAGTACTTC. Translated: CASSLQGYEQYF. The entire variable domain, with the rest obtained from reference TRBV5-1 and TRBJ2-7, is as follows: KAGVTQTPRYLIKTRGQQVTLSCSPISGHRSVSWYQQTPGQGLQFLFEYFSETQRNKGNFPGRFSGRQFSNSRSEMNVSTLELGDSALYLCASSLQGYEQYFGPGTRLTVT.

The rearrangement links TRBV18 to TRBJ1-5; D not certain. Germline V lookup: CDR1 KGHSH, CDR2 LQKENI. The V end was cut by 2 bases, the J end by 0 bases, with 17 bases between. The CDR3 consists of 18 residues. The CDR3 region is CASSPRGSAGGSNQPQHF. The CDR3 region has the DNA TGTGCCAGCTCACCAAGAGGATCGGCAGGAGGTAGCAATCAGCCCCAGCATTTT.

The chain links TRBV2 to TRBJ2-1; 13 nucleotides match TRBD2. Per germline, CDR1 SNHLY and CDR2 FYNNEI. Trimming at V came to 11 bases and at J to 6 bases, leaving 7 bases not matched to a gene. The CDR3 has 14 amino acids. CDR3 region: CAGKRLAGGNEQFF. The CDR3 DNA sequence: TGTGCCGGCAAGAGACTAGCGGGGGGCAATGAGCAGTTCTTC. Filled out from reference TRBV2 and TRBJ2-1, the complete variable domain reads EPEVTQTPSHQVTQMGQEVILRCVPISNHLYFYWYRQILGQKVEFLVSFYNNEISEKSEIFDDQFSVERPDGSNFTLKIRSTKLEDSAMYFCAGKRLAGGNEQFFGPGTRLTVL.

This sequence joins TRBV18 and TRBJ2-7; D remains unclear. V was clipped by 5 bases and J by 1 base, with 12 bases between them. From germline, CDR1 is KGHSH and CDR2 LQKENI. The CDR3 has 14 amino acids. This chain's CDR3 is CASSIPHSSYEQYF. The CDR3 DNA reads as TGTGCCAGCTCAATCCCACACAGTTCCTACGAGCAGTACTTC.

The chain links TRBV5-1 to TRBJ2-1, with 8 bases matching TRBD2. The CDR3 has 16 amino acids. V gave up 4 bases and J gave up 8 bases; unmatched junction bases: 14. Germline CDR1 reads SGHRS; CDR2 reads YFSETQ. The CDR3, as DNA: TGCGCCAGCAGCCACGGGGGGGTACAAACAAGCCATGAGCAGTTCTTC. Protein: CASSHGGVQTSHEQFF.

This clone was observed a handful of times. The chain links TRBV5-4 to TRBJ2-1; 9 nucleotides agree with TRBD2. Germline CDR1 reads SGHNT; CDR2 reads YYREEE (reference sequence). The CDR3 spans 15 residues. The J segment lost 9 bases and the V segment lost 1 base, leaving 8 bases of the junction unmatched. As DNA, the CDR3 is TGTGCCAGCAGCTTGCGGCGGGGGGGCCTCATTGAGCAGTTCTTC. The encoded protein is CASSLRRGGLIEQFF.

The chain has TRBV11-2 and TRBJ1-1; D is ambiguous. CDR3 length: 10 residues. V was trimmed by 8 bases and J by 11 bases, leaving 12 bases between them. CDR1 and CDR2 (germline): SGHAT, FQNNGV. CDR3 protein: CASGEIVAFF. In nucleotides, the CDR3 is TGTGCCAGCGGGGAGATAGTCGCTTTCTTT.

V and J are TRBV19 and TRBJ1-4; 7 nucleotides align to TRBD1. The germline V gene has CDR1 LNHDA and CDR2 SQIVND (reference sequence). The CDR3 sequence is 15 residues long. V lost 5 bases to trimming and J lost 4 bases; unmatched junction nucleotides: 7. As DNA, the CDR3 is TGTGCCAGTAGTGCGACAGGGTACCTTAATGAAAAACTGTTTTTT. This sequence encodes CASSATGYLNEKLFF.

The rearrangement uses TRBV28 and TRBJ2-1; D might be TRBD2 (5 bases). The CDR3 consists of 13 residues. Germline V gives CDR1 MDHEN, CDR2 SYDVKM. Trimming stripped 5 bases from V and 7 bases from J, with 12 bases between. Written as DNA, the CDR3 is TGTGCCAGCAGTACCCTTTCGGGGAATGAGCAGTTCTTC. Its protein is CASSTLSGNEQFF.

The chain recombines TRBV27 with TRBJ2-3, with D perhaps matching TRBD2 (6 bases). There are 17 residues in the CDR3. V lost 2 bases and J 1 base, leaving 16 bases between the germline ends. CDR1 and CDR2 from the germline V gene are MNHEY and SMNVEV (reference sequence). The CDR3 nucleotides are TGTGCCAGCAGTTTAAGTCGCTTCCCGGGGGGCACAGATACGCAGTATTTT. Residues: CASSLSRFPGGTDTQYF.

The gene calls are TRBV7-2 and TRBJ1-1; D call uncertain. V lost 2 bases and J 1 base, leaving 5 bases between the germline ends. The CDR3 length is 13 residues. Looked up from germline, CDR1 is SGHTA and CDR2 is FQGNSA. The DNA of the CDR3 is TGTGCCAGCAGCTTATCCCAGAACACTGAAGCTTTCTTT. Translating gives CASSLSQNTEAFF.